The 26 T cell receptor beta chains given below trace back to one sample, sequenced in a study of blood T cell repertoires in COVID-19. Repertoires were generated with immunoSEQ multiplex PCR, while TCRdb's copy carries only in-frame clones and drops some. The table lists some 380,000 clones, about 90% of them singletons. The sequencing input was PBMCs or T cells enriched from blood (not recorded which). The source of these receptors is a man younger than 45 who had recovered from COVID-19.

This sequence joins TRBV10-3 and TRBJ1-2; a possible D gene is TRBD1 (5 bases). Trimming took 4 bases from V and 5 from J, leaving 8 bases between them. The CDR3 sequence is 12 residues long. Germline V CDR1 and CDR2: ENHRY, SYGVKD. CDR3 DNA: TGTGCCATCAGTGGCACAGGATATGGCTACACCTTC. It yields the protein CAISGTGYGYTF.

This chain joins TRBV7-8 and TRBJ1-2, with no clear D. Germline V gives CDR1 SGHVS, CDR2 FQNEAQ. The CDR3 spans 12 residues. The V end was cut by 5 bases, the J end by 7 bases, with 11 bases between. In nucleotides, the CDR3 is TGTGCCAGCAGCCCCTACGGCGGTGGCTACACCTTC. Translating gives CASSPYGGGYTF.

J is TRBJ2-1 and V is TRBV6-5, with TRBD2 identical over 10 bases. This CDR3 has 15 residues. With 6 bases clipped from V and 4 bases from J, the junction kept 6 bases outside the gene matches. Germline-derived CDR1 and CDR2 are MNHEY and SVGAGI. The CDR3 DNA is TGTGCCAGCAGCTTAACTAGCGGGGCTTACAATGAGCAGTTCTTC. This codes for CASSLTSGAYNEQFF.

The chain couples TRBV6-5 to TRBJ1-5; the D is unclear. This CDR3 is built from 13 residues. Trimming pared 0 bases from V and 6 bases from J, leaving 6 bases between. Germline CDR1 MNHEY, CDR2 SVGAGI. The CDR3 loop reads CASSYSRSQPQHF. The CDR3 coding sequence is TGTGCCAGCAGTTACTCTAGGAGTCAGCCCCAGCATTTT.

This clone came up a few times. V usage is TRBV11-2 and J usage is TRBJ2-7; D gene ambiguous. V lost 0 bases and J 6 bases, leaving 12 bases between the germline ends. Germline assignment: CDR1 SGHAT and CDR2 FQNNGV. The length of the CDR3 is 14 residues. The CDR3 region is CASSLEVTSREQYF. The CDR3 nucleotides read TGTGCCAGCAGCTTAGAAGTAACGAGTCGCGAGCAGTACTTC.

The chain uses TRBV5-6 and TRBJ2-5; 7 bases are a match to TRBD2. The CDR3 contains 15 residues. Trimming at V came to 0 bases and at J to 4 bases, leaving 6 bases not matched to a gene. Looked up from germline, CDR1 is SGHDT and CDR2 is YYEEEE. The CDR3 DNA reads as TGTGCCAGCAGCTTGGACGCTGCGGGGGTAGAGACCCAGTACTTC. Translated: CASSLDAAGVETQYF.

The V gene is TRBV20-1, the J gene TRBJ2-1; tentatively, D is TRBD1 (6 bases). Germline V gene lookup returns CDR1 DFQATT and CDR2 SNEGSKA (reference sequence). CDR3 size: 11 residues. V lost 5 bases to trimming and J lost 13 bases, with 15 bases between them. The CDR3 reads CSAPTGTSQFF. CDR3 DNA: TGCAGTGCTCCTACAGGGACGAGCCAGTTCTTC.

The J gene is TRBJ2-3, the V gene TRBV6-5; the match to TRBD2 covers 8 bases. Looked up from germline, CDR1 is MNHEY and CDR2 is SVGAGI. The junction had 7 bases not matched to a gene; V was cut back by 1 base and J by 4 bases. The CDR3 sequence is 16 residues long. Written as DNA, the CDR3 is TGTGCCAGCAGTTACTATAGCGGGGCCCAGCCAGATACGCAGTATTTT. Protein sequence: CASSYYSGAQPDTQYF.

This chain links TRBV27 with TRBJ1-1; the D is unclear. Trimming shortened V by 4 bases and J by 0 bases, and 9 bases separated the two germline ends. There are 14 residues in the CDR3. CDR1 MNHEY and CDR2 SMNVEV come from the germline V gene (reference sequence). The chain's CDR3 is CASSWAPVNTEAFF. The CDR3 DNA sequence: TGTGCCAGCAGTTGGGCACCGGTGAACACTGAAGCTTTCTTT.

The chain carries TRBV2 and TRBJ2-3; D is possibly TRBD2 (5 bases). This CDR3 contains 14 residues. Germline V gene sequence: CDR1 SNHLY, CDR2 FYNNEI. Deletions cut 7 bases from V and 4 bases from J, with 15 bases between. The CDR3 loop is CASTLGEGSDTQYF. The CDR3 DNA reads TGTGCCAGCACCCTCGGGGAAGGGTCAGATACGCAGTATTTT.

This chain uses TRBV4-1 with TRBJ2-7, with D possibly matching TRBD1 (6 bases). V was clipped by 3 bases and J by 2 bases, with 14 bases between them. Germline V gene data show CDR1 as MGHRA and CDR2 as YSYEKL. This CDR3 contains 15 residues. CDR3 in amino acids: CASSQSDRPTYEQYF. CDR3 bases: TGCGCCAGCAGCCAGAGTGACAGGCCTACCTACGAGCAGTACTTC.

J is TRBJ2-3 and V is TRBV18; 7 positions match TRBD1. V was clipped by 6 bases and J by 1 base; unmatched bases: 10. Germline CDR1 and CDR2: KGHSH and LQKENI. CDR3 length equals 16 residues. CDR3 sequence reads: CASSYRPGTGTDTQYF. The DNA of the CDR3 is TGTGCCAGCTCGTACCGACCCGGGACAGGCACAGATACGCAGTATTTT.

The rearrangement joins TRBV13 to TRBJ1-3, with D perhaps TRBD1 (6 bases). The V gene lost 5 bases and the J gene lost 0 bases, with 11 bases spanning the gap. Germline assignment: CDR1 PRHDT and CDR2 FYEKMQ (reference sequence). This CDR3 is built from 15 residues. DNA of the CDR3: TGTGCCAGCAGCCCTTTAGGGGGCTCTGGAAACACCATATATTTT. This codes for CASSPLGGSGNTIYF.

The V and J genes are TRBV3-1 (or the pseudogene TRBV3-2) and TRBJ1-2; 7 bases are shared with TRBD1. Trimming at V came to 5 bases and at J to 5 bases, leaving 5 bases not matched to a gene. Germline-derived CDR1 and CDR2 are LGHDT and YNNKEL (reference sequence). The CDR3 has 13 amino acids. This CDR3 is CASSSDRVYGYTF. The CDR3, as DNA: TGTGCCAGCAGCTCAGACAGGGTTTATGGCTACACCTTC.

This chain links TRBV3-1 (or the pseudogene TRBV3-2) with TRBJ1-4; no clear D. The V and J ends lost 4 bases and 1 base respectively, with 10 bases between them. Germline V lookup: CDR1 LGHDT, CDR2 YNNKEL (reference sequence). The CDR3 contains 15 residues. CDR3 residues: CASSPSGRTNEKLFF. In nucleotides, the CDR3 is TGTGCCAGCAGCCCTTCGGGGAGAACTAATGAAAAACTGTTTTTT.

The chain has TRBV19 and TRBJ2-3; the D gene is possibly TRBD1 (5 bases). The CDR3 is 13 amino acids. CDR1 and CDR2 (germline): LNHDA, SQIVND (reference sequence). V lost 10 bases and J 5 bases, leaving 16 bases between the germline ends. For the CDR3, the DNA is TGTGCCACCACGCAGCCCCAGGGAGATACGCAGTATTTT. Encoded protein: CATTQPQGDTQYF.

The chain has TRBV7-8 and TRBJ1-2; TRBD1 matches 10 bases. Trimming at V came to 8 bases and at J to 2 bases, leaving 5 bases not matched to a gene. This CDR3 is 14 amino acids long. In germline, CDR1 is SGHVS, CDR2 FQNEAQ. CDR3 loop: CASLPGQGNYGYTF. In DNA, the CDR3 is TGTGCCAGCTTACCGGGACAGGGGAACTATGGCTACACCTTC. The full variable domain, with the rest looked up from reference TRBV7-8 and TRBJ1-2, is GAGVSQSPRYKVAKRGQDVALRCDPISGHVSLFWYQQALGQGPEFLTYFQNEAQLDKSGLPSDRFFAERPEGSVSTLKIQRTQQEDSAVYLCASLPGQGNYGYTFGSGTRLTVV.

The V and J genes are TRBV15 and TRBJ2-7; TRBD1 agrees at 10 bases. This CDR3 is built from 13 residues. V shed 6 bases, J shed 5 bases, and the junction held 4 bases outside the gene matches. Germline V CDR1 and CDR2: LNHNV, YYDKDF (reference sequence). In DNA, the CDR3 is TGTGCCACCAGGGACAGGGGGTCCAACGAGCAGTACTTC. It codes for CATRDRGSNEQYF.

The chain uses TRBV4-2 and TRBJ1-6, with TRBD1 matching over 7 bases. CDR3 length: 16 residues. J was trimmed by 6 bases and V by 0 bases; bases with no gene match: 5. Germline V CDR1 and CDR2: LGHNA, YNFKEQ. The CDR3 sequence: CASSQDAGGSNSPLHF. The CDR3 region has the DNA TGTGCCAGCAGCCAAGACGCAGGGGGAAGTAATTCACCCCTCCACTTT.

The chain has TRBV4-1 and TRBJ2-1; D gene ambiguous. The CDR3 is 14 residues long. The germline gives CDR1 MGHRA, CDR2 YSYEKL. The V and J ends lost 4 bases and 9 bases respectively, with 16 bases between them. DNA for the CDR3: TGCGCCAGCAGCCGCCTAAGTCCCCACAGTGAGCAGTTCTTC. This sequence encodes CASSRLSPHSEQFF.

The CDR3 sequence is CASSEGGAPDNEQFF. The CDR3 DNA reads as TGTGCCAGCAGCGAGGGCGGGGCGCCGGACAATGAGCAGTTCTTC. This chain links TRBV9 with TRBJ2-1, with D possibly being TRBD2 (6 bases). Germline loops: CDR1 SGDLS, CDR2 YYNGEE. V lost 3 bases and J 5 bases, leaving 15 bases between the germline ends. The CDR3 totals 15 residues.

The V and J genes are TRBV27 and TRBJ1-6; 7 nucleotides line up with TRBD1. The CDR3 contains 16 residues. The V gene's germline CDR1 is MNHEY and CDR2 SMNVEV (reference sequence). V shed 6 bases, J shed 9 bases, and the junction held 14 bases outside the gene matches. Written as DNA, the CDR3 is TGTGCCAGCAGGATTAGAGGGGGACAGAGGATTTCACCCCTCCACTTT. It yields the protein CASRIRGGQRISPLHF.

The rearrangement joins TRBV5-1 to TRBJ1-2; D perhaps matches TRBD1 (5 bases). The V and J ends lost 4 bases and 2 bases respectively, with 9 bases between them. The CDR3 runs to 13 residues. The germline gives CDR1 SGHRS, CDR2 YFSETQ. CDR3 region: CASSQTVNYGYTF. The CDR3 DNA reads as TGCGCCAGCAGCCAGACAGTGAACTATGGCTACACCTTC.

Regarding this clone: Germline is not matched at one junction end, which may reflect a read error. The rearrangement joins TRBV30 to TRBJ1-1; D is ambiguous. The germline CDR1 and CDR2 sequences are GTSNPN and SVGIG (reference sequence). The CDR3 consists of 11 residues. CDR3 sequence: CAWSPPSLLHF. The CDR3 DNA follows: TGTGCCTGGAGTCCCCCCTCACTGCTGCACTTT.

V gene TRBV7-8 combines with J gene TRBJ1-1, with D uncertain. Germline values: CDR1 SGHVS, CDR2 FQNEAQ. The CDR3 runs 14 residues. V lost 1 base, J lost 0 bases, and 6 bases lay in between. The CDR3 loop reads CASSLVEMNTEAFF. The CDR3 region has the DNA TGTGCCAGCAGCTTAGTAGAGATGAACACTGAAGCTTTCTTT.

This clone was seen only once. V usage is TRBV7-3 and J usage is TRBJ2-5; tentatively, D is TRBD2 (6 bases). CDR3 length equals 14 residues. V was clipped by 5 bases and J by 0 bases, with 10 bases between them. Germline V gene data show CDR1 as SGHTA and CDR2 as FQGTGA. The CDR3 here is CASSPRGNQETQYF. The CDR3 nucleotides are TGTGCCAGCAGCCCTCGGGGGAACCAAGAGACCCAGTACTTC.